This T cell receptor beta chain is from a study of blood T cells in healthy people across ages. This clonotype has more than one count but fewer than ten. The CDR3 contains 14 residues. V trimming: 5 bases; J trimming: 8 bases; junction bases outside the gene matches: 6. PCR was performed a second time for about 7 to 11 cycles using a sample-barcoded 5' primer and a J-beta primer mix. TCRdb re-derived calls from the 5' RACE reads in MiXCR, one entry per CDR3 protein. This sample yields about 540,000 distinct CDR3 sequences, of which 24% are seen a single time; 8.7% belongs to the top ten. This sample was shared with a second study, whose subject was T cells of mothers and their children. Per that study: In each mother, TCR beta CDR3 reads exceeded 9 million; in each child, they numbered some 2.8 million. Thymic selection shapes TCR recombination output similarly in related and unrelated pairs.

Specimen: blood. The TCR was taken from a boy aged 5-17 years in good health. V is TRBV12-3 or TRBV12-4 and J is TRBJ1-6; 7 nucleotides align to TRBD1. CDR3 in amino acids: CASSRDSNYSPLHF. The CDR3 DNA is TGTGCCAGCAGTCGGGACAGTAATTATTCACCCCTCCACTTT.